The subject of this entry is one T cell receptor (beta chain). Its antigen is currently unknown. The PCR was carried out with 60 Vbeta primers and 13 Jbeta primers. This table comes from immunoSEQ multiplex PCR, and its TCRdb copy is limited to in-frame clones, with some not included. The sample shows 270,000 or so clones, over 90% of them seen only once. The sample originates from a study of cytomegalovirus exposure and HLA in healthy donors. Study at large: HLA-typed donors contributed 80 million or so unique TCRs, which were held in an early data release.

Germline CDR1 reads MDHEN; CDR2 reads SYDVKM. CDR3 length: 13 residues. V dropped 6 bases and J dropped 5 bases, with 13 bases sitting between them. Whole-study findings and limits: In a later analysis, V- and J-gene trimming of beta chains associated with a DCLRE1C missense variant, replicated independently.

The V gene is TRBV28, the J gene TRBJ1-2; D possibly corresponds to TRBD1 (6 bases). This TCR was sampled from a girl aged 2-10 years in good health and CMV-seronegative. The sequenced sample consisted of PBMCs. CDR3 protein: CASRLRGWYGYTF. CDR3 nucleotide sequence: TGTGCCAGCAGGCTCAGGGGTTGGTATGGCTACACCTTC.